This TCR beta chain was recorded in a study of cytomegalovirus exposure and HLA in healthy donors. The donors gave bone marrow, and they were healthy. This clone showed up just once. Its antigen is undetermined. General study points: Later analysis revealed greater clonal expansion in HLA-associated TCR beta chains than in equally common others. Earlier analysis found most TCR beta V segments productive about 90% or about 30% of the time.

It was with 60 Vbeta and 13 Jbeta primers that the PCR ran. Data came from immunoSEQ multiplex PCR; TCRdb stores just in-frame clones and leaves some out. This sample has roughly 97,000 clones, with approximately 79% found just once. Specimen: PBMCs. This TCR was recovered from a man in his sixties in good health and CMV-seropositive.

CDR3 amino acids: CASRRSSYNSPLHF. For the CDR3, the DNA is TGTGCCAGCAGGAGGAGCTCCTATAATTCACCCCTCCACTTT. V usage is TRBV6-5 and J usage is TRBJ1-6; D remains ambiguous. CDR1 and CDR2 (germline): MNHEY, SVGAGI. V lost 6 bases, J lost 0 bases, and 6 bases lay in between. This CDR3 is 14 amino acids long.